A selection of T cell receptor beta chains follows, all from one sample in a study of blood T cell repertoires in COVID-19. Sequenced by immunoSEQ multiplex PCR; TCRdb stores in-frame clones only, minus some. The table includes about 250,000 clones, 85% to 90% detected once. Sequenced input: PBMCs or T cells enriched from blood (not recorded which). These receptors came from a woman in her late teens or twenties who had recovered from COVID-19. Both conserved end residues are part of each CDR3. The D gene is left open where the match is weak.

NA	TRBV5-1	TRBJ2-7	CASSWDRGAYEQYF
TRBD1	TRBV10-2	TRBJ2-1	CASSVPGQIYNEQFF
TRBD1	TRBV7-9	TRBJ2-4	CASSLAQGDRDLAKNIQYF
TRBD1	TRBV7-9	TRBJ1-4	CASSHGRGQIEKLFF
NA	TRBV27	TRBJ2-7	CASESSSYEQYF
TRBD2	TRBV6-1	TRBJ2-7	CASSGGPLAGGPDEQYF
TRBD1	TRBV23-1	TRBJ1-1	CASTKGQGASEAFF
NA	TRBV7-9	TRBJ2-5	CASSLSGGQETQYF
NA	TRBV15	TRBJ2-1	CATSRQRAHEQFF
TRBD1	TRBV13	TRBJ2-3	CASSRVQGAADTQYF
NA	TRBV24-1	TRBJ2-7	CATSAPGDARGEQYF
NA	TRBV6-5	TRBJ2-3	CASGSHPDTQYF
NA	TRBV24-1	TRBJ1-1	CATSDPRPDSYEAFF
NA	TRBV30	TRBJ1-1	CAWTNARGTEAFF
NA	TRBV7-9	TRBJ2-5	CASSPGQETQYF
TRBD2	TRBV2	TRBJ2-3	CAQRGVALDTQYF
NA	TRBV5-1	TRBJ2-1	CASTLGYHGRSYNEQFF
TRBD1	TRBV24-1	TRBJ2-3	CATSPGQANTDTQYF
TRBD2	TRBV7-8	TRBJ2-1	CASSFGLAGWDEQFF
TRBD2	TRBV11-2	TRBJ2-5	CASSSGREDRETQYF
TRBD1	TRBV28	TRBJ1-1	CASSLTGVLNTEAFF
NA	TRBV7-8	TRBJ2-3	CASSLPREDTQYF
TRBD2	TRBV9	TRBJ2-1	CASSAGLAVENEQFF
NA	TRBV19	TRBJ2-1	CASSIRENNEQFF
NA	TRBV28	TRBJ1-1	CASRSSSLEAFF
NA	TRBV28	TRBJ1-5	CASSSRLNQPQHF
NA	TRBV5-5	TRBJ2-2	CASSLGPGNTGELFF
TRBD1	TRBV24-1	TRBJ2-1	CATSDGTGYAEQFF
NA	TRBV3-1/TRBV3-2	TRBJ2-5	CASSQRGLSQETQYF
NA	TRBV9	TRBJ2-5	CASSSSGLQETQYF
TRBD2	TRBV27	TRBJ2-3	CASSLWGTSGGALDTQYF
TRBD1	TRBV7-3	TRBJ2-5	CASSLIGTAEETQYF
NA	TRBV11-2	TRBJ1-5	CASSHDSTGQPQHF
NA	TRBV6-5	TRBJ1-2	CASMITTGTMDGYTF
NA	TRBV30	TRBJ1-4	CAWSGVRNEKLFF
TRBD1	TRBV7-9	TRBJ2-1	CASSLNEGASYNEQFF
NA	TRBV1	TRBJ2-1	CTSSQDGMDRGNNEQFF
NA	TRBV11-2	TRBJ2-2	CASSLDRLTGELFF
NA	TRBV25-1	TRBJ2-1	CASSESWGSGGHNEQFF
TRBD2	TRBV10-3	TRBJ2-7	CAISETISRGTSAEQYF
NA	TRBV9	TRBJ2-5	CASSVARGANQETQYF
NA	TRBV24-1	TRBJ1-2	CATSDFSGYGYTF
NA	TRBV5-1	TRBJ1-1	CASSFVMGASGTEAFF
TRBD1	TRBV7-9	TRBJ2-2	CASRGDRSTGELFF
TRBD1	TRBV6-2/TRBV6-3	TRBJ1-5	CASSYSTGEDQPQHF
NA	TRBV13	TRBJ1-1	CASSSGTRYEAFF
NA	TRBV27	TRBJ1-1	CASRNSGLNTEAFF